These 8 T cell receptor beta chains were sequenced from one sample in a study of blood T cell repertoires in COVID-19. Only in-frame clones appear in the TCRdb table, and some are missing; sequencing was by immunoSEQ multiplex PCR. The sample holds approximately 44,000 clones, around 83% seen once. Sequenced material: peripheral blood. The receptors derive from a human donor in a cohort sampled during active COVID-19.

This chain connects TRBV5-4 to TRBJ2-7; the match to TRBD2 covers 11 bases. Germline V gene lookup returns CDR1 SGHNT and CDR2 YYREEE (reference sequence). Trimming cost V 7 bases and J 0 bases; bases outside gene matches: 12. This CDR3 contains 17 residues. This CDR3 is CASRGLAGIPSSYEQYF. The CDR3 region has the DNA TGTGCCAGCCGCGGACTAGCGGGTATACCTAGCTCCTACGAGCAGTACTTC.

The chain uses TRBV27 and TRBJ2-2, with 14 bases identical to TRBD2. The CDR3 is 15 amino acids. Germline V gene sequence: CDR1 MNHEY, CDR2 SMNVEV (reference sequence). V shed 10 bases and J 7 bases; nucleotides not matched to a gene: 8. This chain's CDR3 is CATRTSGGTRGELFF. For the CDR3, the DNA is TGTGCCACCCGGACTAGCGGGGGGACTCGCGGGGAGCTGTTTTTT.

The table lists this clone with a few counts. V and J are TRBV7-9 and TRBJ2-7; D is possibly TRBD1 (6 bases). The germline CDR1 and CDR2 sequences are SEHNR and FQNEAQ (reference sequence). V was shortened by 2 bases and J by 1 base, with 9 bases between the two germline ends. The CDR3 is 14 residues long. CDR3 nucleotides: TGTGCCAGCAGCTTATCCGGACAGTCCTACGAGCAGTACTTC. Protein sequence: CASSLSGQSYEQYF.

V and J are TRBV21-1 and TRBJ2-2; TRBD2 is the table's D call and was not checked against the DNA. TRBV21-1 is flagged as a pseudogene. The CDR3 is 18 residues long. Written as DNA, the CDR3 is TGTGCCAGCAGCAAACTAGCGGGGGGGCCTCGGGACACCGGGGAGCTGTTTTTT. Its translation is CASSKLAGGPRDTGELFF.

V is TRBV24-1 and J is TRBJ1-6; D unresolved. Germline CDR1 and CDR2: KGHDR and SFDVKD. This CDR3 region has 15 residues. The V and J ends lost 4 bases and 6 bases respectively, with 12 bases between them. The CDR3 nucleotides read TGTGCCACCAGTGACTTAGACTTAGGTAATTCACCCCTCCACTTT. This encodes CATSDLDLGNSPLHF.

The chain uses TRBV29-1 and TRBJ1-1, with TRBD1 matching over 8 bases. Germline V gives CDR1 SQVTM, CDR2 ANQGSEA. The CDR3 length is 13 residues. Trimming cost V 6 bases and J 3 bases; bases outside gene matches: 6. The CDR3 is CSVTDRVDTEAFF. Here the CDR3 DNA reads TGCAGCGTCACGGACAGGGTTGACACTGAAGCTTTCTTT. Looking up the rest from reference TRBV29-1 and TRBJ1-1 gives the full variable domain: SAVISQKPSRDICQRGTSLTIQCQVDSQVTMMFWYRQQPGQSLTLIATANQGSEATYESGFVIDKFPISRPNLTFSTLTVSNMSPEDSSIYLCSVTDRVDTEAFFGQGTRLTVV.

The CDR3 region has the DNA TGTGCCAGCAGCCCAACAGGGGAATCGTCTGGCTACACCTTC. This encodes CASSPTGESSGYTF. The chain couples TRBV3-1 (or the pseudogene TRBV3-2) to TRBJ1-2; 7 nucleotides match TRBD1. With 4 bases clipped from V and 7 bases from J, the junction kept 9 bases outside the gene matches. The CDR3 totals 14 residues. The germline V gene has CDR1 LGHDT and CDR2 YNNKEL (reference sequence).

The J gene is TRBJ2-3, the V gene TRBV5-4; the D is unclear. The germline CDR1 and CDR2 sequences are SGHNT and YYREEE (reference sequence). The CDR3 runs to 13 residues. V shed 0 bases and J shed 6 bases, with 8 bases lying between them. The chain's CDR3 is CASSLGNQDTQYF. CDR3 nucleotides: TGTGCCAGCAGCTTGGGCAATCAGGATACGCAGTATTTT. Based on the CDR3 plus reference TRBV5-4 and TRBJ2-3, the full variable domain is ETGVTQSPTHLIKTRGQQVTLRCSSQSGHNTVSWYQQALGQGPQFIFQYYREEENGRGNFPPRFSGLQFPNYSSELNVNALELDDSALYLCASSLGNQDTQYFGPGTRLTVL.